Listed here are 30 T cell receptor beta chains from one sample, sequenced in a study of neurological immune-mediated disorders. Using its own MiXCR run on the 5' RACE reads, TCRdb lists one record per CDR3 protein. This table has over 45,000 distinct CDR3 sequences, under 30% appearing once. Sequenced sample: PBMCs. The receptors stem from an older woman in good health.

The sample holds many counts of this clonotype. J is TRBJ2-3 and V is TRBV20-1, with unresolved D. Trimming took off 6 bases at V and 5 bases at J, with 12 bases between the two ends. There are 12 residues in the CDR3. CDR1 is DFQATT and CDR2 is SNEGSKA in the germline V gene (reference sequence). The chain's CDR3 is CSASARGDTQYF. The DNA for the CDR3 is TGCAGTGCCTCCGCCCGCGGAGATACGCAGTATTTT.

This clonotype was detected many times. The chain employs TRBV20-1 and TRBJ1-4; D might be TRBD1 (6 bases). This CDR3 has 14 residues. The V gene's germline CDR1 is DFQATT and CDR2 SNEGSKA (reference sequence). The V end lost 3 bases, the J end lost 6 bases, and 14 bases lay between the germline ends. For the CDR3, the DNA is TGCAGTGCTAGGCGGGACAAGATTTATGAAAAACTGTTTTTT. Protein: CSARRDKIYEKLFF.

The genes are TRBV7-2 and TRBJ2-1, with a weak D call TRBD1 (5 bases). Trimming pared 1 base from V and 3 bases from J, leaving 10 bases between. Germline CDR1 SGHTA, CDR2 FQGNSA. The CDR3 loop spans 15 amino acids. The CDR3 here is CASSLDETDYNEQFF. The CDR3 DNA reads as TGTGCCAGCAGCTTAGATGAGACAGACTACAATGAGCAGTTCTTC.

This clonotype has a count of ten or more. V is TRBV7-2 and J is TRBJ2-1; TRBD2 matches at 11 bases. CDR1 SGHTA and CDR2 FQGNSA come from the germline V gene. The CDR3 totals 15 residues. The V segment lost 5 bases and the J segment 5 bases; nucleotides outside the gene matches: 5. CDR3 sequence reads: CASSAGTSGHNEQFF. The CDR3, as DNA: TGTGCCAGCAGCGCCGGGACTAGCGGCCACAATGAGCAGTTCTTC.

V gene TRBV28 combines with J gene TRBJ2-7; tentatively, D is TRBD1 or TRBD2 (5 bases each). Germline CDR1 is MDHEN and CDR2 is SYDVKM. The CDR3 has 14 amino acids. The germline V and J ends were trimmed by 1 base and 7 bases, with 14 bases remaining between them. CDR3 DNA sequence: TGTGCCAGCAGTTTATCGCGGGCAGGGCAAGAGCAGTACTTC. Amino acids: CASSLSRAGQEQYF.

The V and J genes are TRBV6-5 and TRBJ1-2, with 7 nucleotides matching TRBD1. CDR1 MNHEY and CDR2 SVGAGI come from the germline V gene. V lost 4 bases to trimming and J lost 4 bases; unmatched junction nucleotides: 6. There are 14 residues in the CDR3. CDR3 residues: CASSSRAGGYGYTF. CDR3 coding DNA: TGTGCCAGCAGTTCCCGGGCAGGGGGCTATGGCTACACCTTC.

The chain employs TRBV24-1 and TRBJ2-5; no firm D call. The CDR3 loop spans 15 amino acids. Germline loops: CDR1 KGHDR, CDR2 SFDVKD. The V gene lost 3 bases and the J gene lost 0 bases, with 10 bases spanning the gap. The CDR3 loop reads CATSDPVAYQETQYF. CDR3 DNA: TGTGCCACCAGTGATCCCGTTGCGTACCAAGAGACCCAGTACTTC.

This clonotype was seen at least ten times. The chain employs TRBV6-2 or TRBV6-3 and TRBJ2-1; D gene ambiguous. This CDR3 region has 15 residues. Germline V gene sequence: CDR1 MNHEY, CDR2 SVGEGT. V shed 6 bases and J shed 0 bases, with 12 bases lying between them. CDR3: CASSPSQSSYNEQFF. CDR3 bases: TGTGCCAGCAGCCCCAGCCAGAGCTCCTACAATGAGCAGTTCTTC.

The genes are TRBV4-2 and TRBJ2-3; 7 positions agree with TRBD1. Trimming took 0 bases from V and 6 from J; bases not matched to a gene: 9. This CDR3 spans 16 amino acids. Germline V CDR1 and CDR2: LGHNA, YNFKEQ. The CDR3: CASSQEGGQPYDTQYF. The CDR3 DNA sequence: TGTGCCAGCAGCCAAGAAGGGGGACAGCCCTACGATACGCAGTATTTT.

The rearrangement links TRBV6-5 to TRBJ1-1, with 7 bases lining up with TRBD1. The CDR3 has 17 amino acids. Looked up from germline, CDR1 is MNHEY and CDR2 is SVGAGI. With 0 bases clipped from V and 5 bases from J, the junction kept 12 bases outside the gene matches. The CDR3 protein is CASSYSSGWQGVTEAFF. CDR3 DNA sequence: TGTGCCAGCAGTTACTCGAGCGGCTGGCAGGGGGTTACTGAAGCTTTCTTT.

This clonotype came up many times. The chain recombines TRBV6-6 with TRBJ2-2; D is uncertain. The CDR3 is made up of 13 amino acids. Trimming cost V 7 bases and J 6 bases, with 12 bases left between them. Per germline, CDR1 MNHNY and CDR2 SVGAGI (reference sequence). The CDR3 loop is CASIRVMPGELFF. The CDR3, as DNA: TGTGCCAGCATCAGAGTTATGCCCGGGGAGCTGTTTTTT.

This clonotype came up many times. CDR3 loop: CASSPADRAYGYTF. CDR3 coding DNA: TGTGCCAGCTCACCGGCGGACAGGGCCTATGGCTACACCTTC. The genes are TRBV18 and TRBJ1-2; 8 bases align to TRBD1. The length of the CDR3 is 14 residues. Losses at the gene ends were 3 bases for V and 4 bases for J; bases not matched to a gene: 4. Germline V gene lookup returns CDR1 KGHSH and CDR2 LQKENI.

The table lists this clonotype with a few counts. V and J are TRBV21-1 and TRBJ2-1. TRBV21-1 is a known pseudogene. The CDR3 is 15 residues long. CDR3 residues: CASSKRGGSYNEQFF. CDR3 in DNA: TGTGCCAGCAGCAAACGGGGGGGCTCCTACAATGAGCAGTTCTTC.

Ten or more counts support this clonotype. This chain uses TRBV5-1 with TRBJ2-6, with D unclear. The CDR3 consists of 15 residues. CDR1 SGHRS and CDR2 YFSETQ come from the germline V gene. The ends were cut back, 0 bases at V and 1 base at J, with 5 bases in the middle. The CDR3 spells CASSLVASGANVLTF. CDR3 nucleotides: TGCGCCAGCAGCTTGGTTGCGTCTGGGGCCAACGTCCTGACTTTC.

This clonotype was counted at least ten times. The gene calls are TRBV5-1 and TRBJ2-3; TRBD1 aligns across 9 bases. Germline V lookup: CDR1 SGHRS, CDR2 YFSETQ. The J segment lost 3 bases and the V segment lost 3 bases, leaving 2 bases of the junction unmatched. The CDR3 consists of 14 residues. The CDR3 DNA reads TGCGCCAGCAGCTCGGGACAGGGAACAGATACGCAGTATTTT. Translation: CASSSGQGTDTQYF.

At least ten counts were recorded for this clonotype. The rearrangement links TRBV20-1 to TRBJ1-1, with D uncertain. This CDR3 is 13 amino acids long. Germline loops: CDR1 DFQATT, CDR2 SNEGSKA (reference sequence). V lost 0 bases and J lost 11, with 16 bases in between. DNA of the CDR3: TGCAGTGCTAGAGACCCAATTCAAATCGGGGCTTTCTTT. Its protein product is CSARDPIQIGAFF.

Comment on this clonotype: Here the CDR3 omits its conserved ending phenylalanine or tryptophan, so a read error is the likely source. The DNA is omitted, as the CDR3 cannot be located on it reliably, and the CDR3 follows TCRdb's listing. The chain recombines TRBV4-2 with TRBJ2-7; the table's D call, TRBD1, has no DNA check behind it. The CDR3 contains 16 residues when both ends are counted. Germline CDR1 LGHNA, CDR2 YNFKEQ. CDR3 in amino acids: CASSQDVFREWDEQYL.

Ten or more counts support this clonotype. The genes are TRBV20-1 and TRBJ1-4, with 9 bases that match TRBD1. With 0 bases clipped from V and 8 bases from J, the junction kept 13 bases outside the gene matches. This CDR3 spans 17 amino acids. Germline lookup yields CDR1 DFQATT and CDR2 SNEGSKA (reference sequence). The CDR3 sequence: CSARDPVTGQGKEKLFF. DNA for the CDR3: TGCAGTGCTAGAGATCCGGTGACCGGACAGGGGAAAGAAAAACTGTTTTTT.

This clonotype was observed a handful of times. Sequence at one end of the junction differs from germline and may be a read error. V is TRBV6-1 and J is TRBJ2-1; TRBD1 aligns across 7 bases. Germline assignment: CDR1 MNHNS and CDR2 SASEGT. CDR3 length: 13 amino acids. CDR3 nucleotides: TGTGCCTGCAGACAGGGAGCCTACAATGAGCAGTTCTTC. Translated, it gives CACRQGAYNEQFF.

The chain uses TRBV24-1 and TRBJ2-7, with 11 bases matching TRBD1. Germline trimming cut 1 base from V and 6 bases from J; bases unmatched to any gene: 13. Germline V gene lookup returns CDR1 KGHDR and CDR2 SFDVKD. The CDR3 loop spans 18 amino acids. The chain's CDR3 is CATSDFGGTGGGLGEQYF. The CDR3 nucleotides are TGTGCCACCAGTGATTTCGGTGGGACAGGGGGTGGATTAGGCGAGCAGTACTTC.

This clonotype was picked up a small number of times. This chain connects TRBV15 to TRBJ2-6, with 7 positions matching TRBD1. The germline gives CDR1 LNHNV, CDR2 YYDKDF (reference sequence). The CDR3 loop spans 16 amino acids. V gave up 4 bases and J gave up 4 bases; unmatched junction bases: 7. The DNA of the CDR3 is TGTGCCACCAGCACGCAAACAGGGGTAGGGGCCAACGTCCTGACTTTC. Protein product: CATSTQTGVGANVLTF. The full variable domain, its missing parts supplied by reference TRBV15 and TRBJ2-6, is DAMVIQNPRYQVTQFGKPVTLSCSQTLNHNVMYWYQQKSSQAPKLLFHYYDKDFNNEADTPDNFQSRRPNTSFCFLDIRSPGLGDTAMYLCATSTQTGVGANVLTFGAGSRLTVL.

There are many counts of this clonotype. This sequence joins TRBV28 and TRBJ2-3; TRBD2 matches at 11 bases. After removal of 6 bases from V and 3 bases from J, the junction contained 11 bases not matched to a gene. The CDR3 is made up of 17 amino acids. Germline assignment: CDR1 MDHEN and CDR2 SYDVKM. CDR3 loop: CASSPRLAGSGTDTQYF. CDR3 DNA sequence: TGTGCCAGCAGCCCCCGACTAGCGGGGAGTGGGACAGATACGCAGTATTTT.

CDR3 region: CASSLLFPQASLGRGQTQYF. The CDR3 region has the DNA TGTGCCAGCAGCTTATTGTTCCCGCAAGCGTCCCTAGGGAGGGGGCAGACCCAGTACTTC. V and J are TRBV11-2 and TRBJ2-5; D tentatively reads TRBD1 or TRBD2 (7 bases each). CDR1 and CDR2 from the germline V gene are SGHAT and FQNNGV. Trimming stripped 2 bases from V and 6 bases from J, with 31 bases between. The CDR3 consists of 20 residues.

This clonotype was observed at least ten times. The V call is TRBV10-3, the J call TRBJ2-1, with TRBD2 matching over 8 bases. The CDR3 contains 14 residues. Germline V gene sequence: CDR1 ENHRY, CDR2 SYGVKD. V was pared by 3 bases and J by 6 bases, with 4 bases of the junction left unmatched. The CDR3 reads CAISDSGRANEQFF. Written as DNA, the CDR3 is TGTGCCATCAGTGACAGCGGGAGAGCCAATGAGCAGTTCTTC.

Points on this clonotype: A single base separates this from a much larger clone, so it may be a read error. This chain joins TRBV9 and TRBJ2-3; D might be TRBD2 (6 bases). Germline values: CDR1 SGDLS, CDR2 YYNGEE. The CDR3 has 15 residues. V lost 0 bases, J lost 2 bases, and 10 bases lay in between. CDR3 DNA sequence: TGTGCCAGCAGCGTAGTCGCGGGGTCCACAGATACGCAGTATTTT. Protein product: CASSVVAGSTDTQYF.

At least ten counts were recorded for this clonotype. The chain carries TRBV7-9 and TRBJ2-7; D is unclear. The CDR3 has 14 residues. Germline CDR1 SEHNR, CDR2 FQNEAQ (reference sequence). Deletions cut 6 bases from V and 1 base from J, with 13 bases between. CDR3 region: CASRLDQTSYEQYF. Here the CDR3 DNA reads TGTGCCAGCAGGTTGGACCAAACATCCTACGAGCAGTACTTC.

Note on this clonotype: The germline gene is not matched at one end of the junction; a read error may be the cause. The CDR3: CANSLYSSGAYNEQFF. CDR3 DNA: TGTGCCAACAGCTTATACTCCAGCGGAGCTTACAATGAGCAGTTTTTC. The chain is built from TRBV7-2 and TRBJ2-1; a possible D gene is TRBD2 (5 bases). This CDR3 spans 16 amino acids. CDR1 and CDR2 from the germline V gene are SGHTA and FQGNSA.

This clonotype was counted only a few times. CDR3 nucleotide sequence: TGTGCCAGCAGCCAGGGAAGGGCCCACCTAATGAACACTGAAGCTTTCTTT. The encoded protein is CASSQGRAHLMNTEAFF. The chain uses TRBV3-1 and TRBJ1-1; D gene uncertain. The CDR3 sequence is 17 residues long. V was trimmed by 3 bases and J by 0 bases, leaving 17 bases between them. The germline CDR1 and CDR2 sequences are LGHDT and YNNKEL (reference sequence).

This clonotype was recorded at least ten times. The gene calls are TRBV5-1 and TRBJ2-5; D possibly corresponds to TRBD1 (5 bases). Trimming pared 4 bases from V and 2 bases from J, leaving 6 bases between. Germline V lookup: CDR1 SGHRS, CDR2 YFSETQ. This CDR3 comprises 12 residues. For the CDR3, the DNA is TGCGCCAGCAGCAGACAGCAAGAGACCCAGTACTTC. Translated, it gives CASSRQQETQYF.

The rearrangement joins TRBV14 to TRBJ1-3, with a weak D call TRBD1 (6 bases). This CDR3 is built from 16 residues. Germline loops: CDR1 SGHDN, CDR2 FVKESK. V was pared by 4 bases and J by 3 bases, with 16 bases between. CDR3 residues: CASSLQRGDYGNTIYF. The CDR3 nucleotides read TGTGCCAGCAGCCTACAGAGGGGGGACTATGGAAACACCATATATTTT. The complete variable domain, with remaining parts taken from reference TRBV14 and TRBJ1-3, reads EAGVTQFPSHSVIEKGQTVTLRCDPISGHDNLYWYRRVMGKEIKFLLHFVKESKQDESGMPNNRFLAERTGGTYSTLKVQPAELEDSGVYFCASSLQRGDYGNTIYFGEGSWLTVV.